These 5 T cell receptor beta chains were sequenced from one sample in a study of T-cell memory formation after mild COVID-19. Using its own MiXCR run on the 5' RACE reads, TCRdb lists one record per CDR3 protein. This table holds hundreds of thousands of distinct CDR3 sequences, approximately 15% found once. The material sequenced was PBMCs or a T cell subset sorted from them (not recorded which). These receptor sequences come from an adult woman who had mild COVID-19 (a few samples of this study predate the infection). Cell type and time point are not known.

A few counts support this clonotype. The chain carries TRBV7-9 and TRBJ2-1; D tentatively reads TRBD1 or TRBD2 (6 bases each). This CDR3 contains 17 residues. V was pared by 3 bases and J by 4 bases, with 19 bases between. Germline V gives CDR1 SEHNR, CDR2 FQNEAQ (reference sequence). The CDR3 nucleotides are TGTGCCAGCAGCTTCGGGGGCGGGGCTGGTAGGTACAATGAGCAGTTCTTC. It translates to CASSFGGGAGRYNEQFF.

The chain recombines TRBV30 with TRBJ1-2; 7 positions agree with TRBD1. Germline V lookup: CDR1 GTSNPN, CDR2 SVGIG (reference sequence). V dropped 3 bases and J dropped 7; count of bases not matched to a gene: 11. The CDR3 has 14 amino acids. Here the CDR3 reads CAWSERTGRGGYTF. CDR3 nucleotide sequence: TGTGCCTGGAGCGAAAGGACAGGTCGAGGTGGCTACACCTTC.

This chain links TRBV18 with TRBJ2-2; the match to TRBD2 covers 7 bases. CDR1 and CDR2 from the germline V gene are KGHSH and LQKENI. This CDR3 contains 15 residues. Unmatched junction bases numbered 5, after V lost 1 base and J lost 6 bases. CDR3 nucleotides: TGTGCCAGCTCACCACGTTCGGCGGGGGCCGGGGAGCTGTTTTTT. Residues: CASSPRSAGAGELFF.

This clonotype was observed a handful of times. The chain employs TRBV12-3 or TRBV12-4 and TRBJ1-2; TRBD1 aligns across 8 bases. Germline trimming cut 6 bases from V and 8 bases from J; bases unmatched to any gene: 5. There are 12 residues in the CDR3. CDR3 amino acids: CASRAQGGGYTF. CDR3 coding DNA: TGTGCCAGCAGGGCACAGGGGGGAGGCTACACCTTC.

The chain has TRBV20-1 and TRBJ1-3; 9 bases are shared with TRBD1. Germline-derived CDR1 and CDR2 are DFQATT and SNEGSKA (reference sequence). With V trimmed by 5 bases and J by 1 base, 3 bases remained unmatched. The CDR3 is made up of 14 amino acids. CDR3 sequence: CSAAGQGSGNTIYF. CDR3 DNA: TGCAGTGCTGCCGGACAGGGGTCTGGAAACACCATATATTTT.